This T cell receptor beta chain is drawn from a study of cytomegalovirus exposure and HLA in healthy donors (dated by TCRdb to the late 2010s). The study in broad terms: An earlier analysis of 587 of the donors reported about 300 Gb of sequence data and some 110 million unique TCR beta sequences obtained from some 200 million T cells. Around 330 gigabases of sequencing data and around 80 million unique TCR sequences made up an early release that covered several hundred HLA-typed donors. Of the roughly 430 genotyped donors, around 81% fell in the genetic ancestry cluster associated with self-reported Caucasian donors. The study aimed to test whether cataloging public T cell receptors could reveal signatures of past pathogen exposure. The T cell repertoires of around 670 subjects were profiled by immunosequencing and related to cytomegalovirus serostatus. In addition to the first cohort of 666 subjects, a separate validation cohort of 120 different subjects was used. To predict cytomegalovirus infection status, the study brought together high-throughput TCR immunosequencing, statistical association of individual TCRs with disease status, and machine learning. A later analysis re-analyzed previously published TCR beta repertoires from 500 to 700 donors and added high-resolution HLA genotyping to study TCR occurrence patterns. In the later analysis, no new phenotypic data were used to find candidate immune exposures; instead, reliance was placed on TCR beta sequences and their occurrence across donors. An earlier analysis of about 620 of the donors applied high-throughput TCR beta sequencing to assess whether each TCR beta V gene segment acted as functional or pseudogenic. Donor age, sex, ethnicity and CMV serostatus were compiled alongside the repertoire data. A later genetic analysis took genome-wide SNP genotypes for about 60% of the roughly 670 donors and used that subset as a discovery cohort. Every repertoire in the discovery cohort had been generated on one and the same sequencing platform. HLA typing covered class I and class II loci at four-digit resolution. Typing coverage differed by locus: A, B, C, DRB1 and DQB1 were typed in about 629-640 donors, DQA1 in 500 to 550, DPA1 in 600 to 610, and DPB1 in roughly 450. Because of strong linkage in the cohort, roughly five DR-DQ haplotypes were treated as single units for association and clustering. Among about 400 genotyped donors of the cohort, an average of approximately 240,000 unique TCR beta nucleotide sequences was sequenced per donor, of which about 19% were non-productive. What the work shows at the level of the full study, not this receptor alone: In an earlier analysis of 587 of the donors, most TCR beta V segments were observed in productive rearrangements about 87% or about 30% of the time, broadly matching IMGT annotations. In a later analysis, HLA-associated TCR beta chains showed more clonal expansion and lower generation probabilities than non-associated chains that were equally common. Because counts were too low, 15 to 20 rarely observed V segments, including chromosome 9 orphons, were excluded from the earlier analysis of 500 to 700 of the donors. This cohort had only TCR beta chains sequenced, and the lack of alpha or paired-chain data limited which features could be detected. Roughly uniform sequencing depth across donors was assumed in presence/absence analyses, although this assumption may not hold. While some public TCRs were present in many individuals, most TCR sequences turned up only very rarely across donors. Because HLA typing was unavailable for some donors at each locus, only the typed subset was used in association tests. An association between a missense DCLRE1C variant and V-gene and J-gene trimming of TCR beta chains was found in a later genetic analysis and replicated in an independent cohort. Linkage disequilibrium might explain the correlated functional status among segregating V segments, but an unknown experimental factor could not be excluded. A cluster of highly shared sequence variants was judged likely to represent a technical artifact of the sequencing pipeline. CMV serostatus was the only immune exposure information available for the cohort. When HLA alleles, especially DR and DQ, strongly co-occurred, TCR associations were difficult to assign to individual alleles. In a later genetic analysis, fewer N-insertions in productive TCRs were reported among donors in an Asian-associated ancestry cluster than the roughly 700-donor mean. A further reported finding was that TCR beta sequences accurately predicted the HLA-A and HLA-B alleles for most subjects in the first cohort. In a later analysis, some 18,000 TCR beta sequences were associated with specific HLA alleles at a false discovery rate of 0.05. In vitro tests confirmed that three of the cytomegalovirus-associated TCR beta chains recognize cytomegalovirus antigens. According to the authors, the approach could potentially be generalized to other disease states and immunological phenotypes. In a later analysis, several top co-occurrence clusters were reported to appear linked to parvovirus B19, influenza, CMV and Epstein-Barr virus. According to a later analysis, TCR association rates differed among HLA loci, with DRB1 alleles showing the most associated TCRs and HLA-C alleles showing the fewest. The study listed 150 to 200 TCR beta chains as associated with cytomegalovirus. Some IMGT-functional V segments, including TRBV6-2 and TRBV6-3, could not be distinguished by the 87-base-pair reads and were therefore excluded. In a later analysis, most CMV-associated TCR beta chains were found to appear HLA-restricted, with HLA associations seemingly driven largely by CMV exposure. In both the original and validation cohorts, the classifier was reported to diagnose cytomegalovirus status with high specificity and sensitivity.

The cohort was made up of 500 to 850 healthy bone marrow donors. At the time of sampling, every cohort member was nominally healthy, though immune exposures that went unrecorded were likely present. The donor was CMV seropositive and belonged to the group of some 290 seropositive cohort members. A peripheral blood sample was collected from each donor, and TCR beta sequencing was performed on peripheral blood mononuclear cells. The Qiagen DNeasy Blood Extraction Kit was used to extract genomic DNA from the blood cell samples. Notes on this clone: The antigen it binds to is not known. No base quality information exists; no much larger clone differs at one position.

Libraries were prepared through the immunoSEQ multiplex PCR assay. The multiplex PCR relied on a mix of 60 forward primers for TCR Vbeta segments and 13 reverse primers for TCR Jbeta segments. The CDR3 region of rearranged TCR beta genes was amplified from genomic DNA by a multiplex PCR assay. The amplified TCR beta libraries were sequenced on the Illumina HiSeq System as 87-base-pair reads. The source study handled its data this way. Across the 670 or so repertoires, a later analysis counted 80 million or so unique TCR beta chains, roughly 11 million of which were shared by at least two donors. Raw reads were error-corrected and collapsed into unique sequences by a nearest-neighbor algorithm in which closely related sequences were merged to remove PCR and sequencing errors. To assign V, D and J gene segments, CDR3 sequences were aligned to IMGT reference sequences. For a sequence to be retained, a match of at least six nucleotides to both a V gene segment and a J gene segment was required. A rearrangement was called productive if the CDR3 had no stop codons and remained in frame with V and J, and every other rearrangement was called non-productive. Following IMGT convention, CDR3 was defined as the stretch from the second conserved V-encoded cysteine up to the conserved J-encoded phenylalanine. In an earlier analysis of 550 to 650 of the donors, sequences lacking an unambiguous match to a single V gene segment were excluded. An earlier analysis of some 610 of the donors called V segments functional above 56.7% productive rearrangements and segregating when the between-donor standard deviation exceeded 5%. To diagnose cytomegalovirus status from the catalog of TCR beta chain sequences, a statistical classification framework was built. V and J gene assignment, in a later analysis, came from comparing TCR nucleotide sequences with IMGT/GENE-DB human TR gene sequences. A later analysis assigned CDR3 sequences and most-parsimonious VDJ recombination scenarios with the TCRdist pipeline. A later analysis defined each TCR beta chain by its CDR3 amino acid sequence plus V-gene family, and excluded reads lacking a unique V-gene family. To address suspected cross-contamination and a sequencing artifact, a later analysis removed a few hundred highly shared, low-generation-probability nucleotide sequences. For each public chain, a later analysis derived a clonal expansion index from normalized ranks of inferred template counts within each repertoire. A later analysis computed generation probabilities with a VDJ recombination model fitted to out-of-frame rearrangements, and checked the results against IGoR. In a later analysis, TCR-TCR, TCR-HLA and TCR-CMV co-occurrence was scored with hypergeometric tests, and a repertoire-size bias correction was applied to TCR pairs. False discovery rates were estimated in a later analysis by permuting HLA or CMV assignments 20 times. A later analysis grouped co-occurring TCRs with DBSCAN, adding TCRdist sequence similarity when clustering within HLA-allele-positive subsets. For co-occurrence clustering, repertoires with fewer than 30,000 or more than 120,000 public chains were excluded, along with roughly 5 repertoires with anomalous nucleotide sharing. As stored in TCRdb, this immuneACCESS dataset retains in-frame rearrangements with V and J assigned. A fraction of the clones does not appear; measured against another copy, unresolved V genes explain less than half of the discrepancy, and the remainder lacks a known reason. V, J and clone size reflect that table, while D and trimming were determined from the DNA. For this sample there are 100,000 or so clones; more than 9.5% appear just once. The top ten clonotypes cover roughly 15% of the sample.

Spanning cysteine to phenylalanine, the CDR3 consists of 16 amino acids. Left in the record is the CDR3 DNA by itself, 48 bases read in frame from the first base. V is trimmed back by 5 bases and J by 7 bases, and the junction contains 12 bases that no gene match accounts for. CDR1 and CDR2 are read off the germline V gene as SGHNT and YENEEA. Here the chain combines TRBV11-3 and TRBJ2-1; 9 central nucleotides agree with TRBD1. The sequence was obtained from a man aged 40-55 years in good health and CMV-seropositive. Sequenced: PBMCs. CDR3 protein: CASSQRGQGNLNEQFF. In nucleotide form, the sequence is TGTGCCAGCAGCCAGAGAGGACAGGGGAATTTGAATGAGCAGTTCTTC.